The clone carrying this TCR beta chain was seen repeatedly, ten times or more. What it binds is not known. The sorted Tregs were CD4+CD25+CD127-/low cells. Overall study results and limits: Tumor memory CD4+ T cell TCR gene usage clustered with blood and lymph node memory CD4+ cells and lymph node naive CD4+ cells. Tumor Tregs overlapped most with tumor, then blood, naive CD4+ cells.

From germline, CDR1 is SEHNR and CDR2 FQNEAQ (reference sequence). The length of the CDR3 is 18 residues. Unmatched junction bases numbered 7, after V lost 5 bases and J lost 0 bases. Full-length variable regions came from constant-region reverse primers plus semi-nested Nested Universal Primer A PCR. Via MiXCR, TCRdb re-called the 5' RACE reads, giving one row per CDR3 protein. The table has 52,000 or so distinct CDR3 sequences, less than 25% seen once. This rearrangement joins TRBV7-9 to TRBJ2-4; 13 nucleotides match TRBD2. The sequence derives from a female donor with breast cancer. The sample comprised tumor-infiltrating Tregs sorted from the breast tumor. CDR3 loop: CASSGLAGVYLAKNIQYF. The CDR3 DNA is TGTGCCAGCAGCGGACTAGCGGGAGTATACCTAGCCAAAAACATTCAGTACTTC.